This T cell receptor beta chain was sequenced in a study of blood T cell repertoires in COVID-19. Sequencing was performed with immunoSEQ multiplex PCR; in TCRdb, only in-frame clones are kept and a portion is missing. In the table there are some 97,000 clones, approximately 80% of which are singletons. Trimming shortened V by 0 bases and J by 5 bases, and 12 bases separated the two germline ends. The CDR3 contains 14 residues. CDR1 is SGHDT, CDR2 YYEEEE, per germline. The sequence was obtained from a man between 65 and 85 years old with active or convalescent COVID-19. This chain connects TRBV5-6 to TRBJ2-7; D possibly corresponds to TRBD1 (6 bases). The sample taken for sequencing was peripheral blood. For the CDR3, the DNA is TGTGCCAGCAGCTTGGAGGCAGGGGCCCACGAGCAGTACTTC. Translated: CASSLEAGAHEQYF.